The subject of this entry is one T cell receptor (beta chain). No antigen is known for it. The PCR was carried out with 60 Vbeta primers and 13 Jbeta primers. TCRdb's table, derived via immunoSEQ multiplex PCR, lists solely in-frame clones and lacks some. Of 100,000 or so clones listed, 81% were seen once; the top ten hold 9% to 12%. The sample originates from a study of cytomegalovirus exposure and HLA in healthy donors. The study, taken as a whole, reports: There were some public TCRs occurring in many donors, but most TCR sequences were rare.

Germline loops: CDR1 GTSNPN, CDR2 SVGIG (reference sequence). With 1 base clipped from V and 6 bases from J, the junction kept 10 bases outside the gene matches. The CDR3 consists of 15 residues. The receptor's source is a human donor in good health. Sequencing was performed on PBMCs. This rearrangement joins TRBV30 to TRBJ1-2; 8 nucleotides line up with TRBD1. The CDR3 DNA follows: TGTGCCTGGAGTGGCAACCGGGACAGGCGGCATGGCTACACCTTC. Translating gives CAWSGNRDRRHGYTF.